These T cell receptor beta chains were read from a single sample in a study of early T cells in non-severe SARS-CoV-2 infection. A single record per CDR3 protein comes from TCRdb applying MiXCR to the 5' RACE reads. The sample has fewer than 130,000 distinct CDR3 sequences, 10% to 15% seen once. The specimen was whole blood, collected at baseline. The receptors stem from an adult who was a healthcare worker with PCR-confirmed SARS-CoV-2 infection or an uninfected control (not recorded which). Both conserved end residues are part of each CDR3. A D gene is named only where the DNA matches it firmly. Expanded clones get a size class; other rows say once, few or many, or leave the size out.

DNA	CDR3	V	length	size	J	D
TGTGCCAGCAGTGAAACAGGGTTCGAAGCCAAAAACATTCAGTACTTC	CASSETGFEAKNIQYF	TRBV28	16	NA	TRBJ2-4	NA
TGTGCCAGCAGCTCCCAAAGACTAGCGGGGACCTACGAGCAGTACTTC	CASSSQRLAGTYEQYF	TRBV7-6	16	many	TRBJ2-7	TRBD2
TGTGCCAGCACCCTCTACAATGAGCAGTTCTTC	CASTLYNEQFF	TRBV2	11	NA	TRBJ2-1	NA
TGTGCCAGCAGCTTGGGGGGACTAGCGGACTACAATGAGCAGTTCTTC	CASSLGGLADYNEQFF	TRBV5-4	16	many	TRBJ2-1	TRBD2
TGTGCCAGCACCTCGTCGCGTCAAGGGGAAAAACTGTTTTTT	CASTSSRQGEKLFF	TRBV28	14	few	TRBJ1-4	NA
TGCGCCATAAGGAGGCTAGCGGGCGGGGAGCTGTTTTTT	CAIRRLAGGELFF	TRBV10-2	13	NA	TRBJ2-2	TRBD2
TGTGCCAGCAGTCTCGCCACACGGGGCAATCAGCCCCAGCATTTT	CASSLATRGNQPQHF	TRBV5-6	15	many	TRBJ1-5	NA
TGTGCCAGCAGCACCCTCCCACAGGGATTGGAAGGAATCCACAATCAGCCCCAGCATTTT	CASSTLPQGLEGIHNQPQHF	TRBV9	20	NA	TRBJ1-5	NA
TGCAGTGCTAGGGGTGACTACGAGCAGTACTTC	CSARGDYEQYF	TRBV20-1	11	few	TRBJ2-7	NA
TGCAGTGCTAGAAAAGGGACAGGGATTTACAATGAGCAGTTCTTC	CSARKGTGIYNEQFF	TRBV20-1	15	few	TRBJ2-1	TRBD1
TGTGCCAGCAGTCCGGCCGGGACTAGAGTCTTGTACGAGCAGTACTTC	CASSPAGTRVLYEQYF	TRBV12-3/TRBV12-4	16	NA	TRBJ2-7	TRBD2
TGCAGTGCGCGGGACCTAGTGGGCAATCAGCCCCAGCATTTT	CSARDLVGNQPQHF	TRBV20-1	14	NA	TRBJ1-5	NA
TGTGCCAGTAGTCCCGACCGACGGATCACCTACGAGCAGTACTTC	CASSPDRRITYEQYF	TRBV19	15	NA	TRBJ2-7	NA
TGCAGTGCTAGATCCCCACTGGCGGGAGGGCCCTACAATGAGCAGTTCTTC	CSARSPLAGGPYNEQFF	TRBV20-1	17	few	TRBJ2-1	TRBD2
TGTGCCAGCAGTTTATTCGCCAATCAGCCCCAGCATTTT	CASSLFANQPQHF	TRBV12-3/TRBV12-4	13	NA	TRBJ1-5	NA
TGCGCCAGCAGCCAGCCCACAGGGGGCGGACGCACCGGGGAGCTGTTTTTT	CASSQPTGGGRTGELFF	TRBV4-1	17	many	TRBJ2-2	TRBD1
TGTGCCAGCAGCCAAGGTTCCGGGGCGATCCAGCCCCAGCATTTT	CASSQGSGAIQPQHF	TRBV3-1	15	NA	TRBJ1-5	NA
TGTGCCACCAGCAGAGATCACGCGCGGACTGAAGCTTTCTTT	CATSRDHARTEAFF	TRBV15	14	NA	TRBJ1-1	NA
TGCAGCGTACCCTCACAGGGGGCGGCAGAGACCCAGTACTTC	CSVPSQGAAETQYF	TRBV29-1	14	few	TRBJ2-5	TRBD1
TGTGCCAGCAGCTCCCCGGTCAACGAGCAGTACTTC	CASSSPVNEQYF	TRBV7-9	12	NA	TRBJ2-7	NA
TGTGCCAGCAGCTTCTCGGACAGGGGTATGAGCAATCAGCCCCAGCATTTT	CASSFSDRGMSNQPQHF	TRBV7-3	17	many	TRBJ1-5	TRBD1
TGTGCCAGCACCCTCTCGGCGGGAGTATCCGAGCAGTACTTC	CASTLSAGVSEQYF	TRBV12-3/TRBV12-4	14	many	TRBJ2-7	TRBD2
TGTGCCAGCAGTAAGGACTCATCCTACAATGAGCAGTTCTTC	CASSKDSSYNEQFF	TRBV2	14	many	TRBJ2-1	NA
TGTGCCAGCAGCTTCCAACCGGGACAGGGGATAATTAGGGGAGAACTGTTTTTT	CASSFQPGQGIIRGELFF	TRBV7-6	18	many	TRBJ1-4	TRBD1
TGTGCCAGCAGCTTCCGGGAGTACCAAGAGACCCAGTACTTC	CASSFREYQETQYF	TRBV7-9	14	few	TRBJ2-5	NA
TGTGCCAGCAGTTTATTGGCGGGAGGGCCTGGCGAGCAGTACTTC	CASSLLAGGPGEQYF	TRBV12-3/TRBV12-4	15	NA	TRBJ2-7	TRBD2
TGCGCCAGCAGCCAAGATATCCCGGGACTAGCTGGGGGCAATGAGCAGTTCTTC	CASSQDIPGLAGGNEQFF	TRBV4-1	18	many	TRBJ2-1	TRBD2
TGCGCCAGCAGCTTCTCAAGCGGGAGAGACGCCTACAATGAGCAGTTCTTC	CASSFSSGRDAYNEQFF	TRBV5-1	17	few	TRBJ2-1	TRBD2
TGTGCCAGCCATCCAGGGGGCACTGAAGCTTTCTTT	CASHPGGTEAFF	TRBV12-3/TRBV12-4	12	few	TRBJ1-1	TRBD1
TGTGCCAGCAGCCTTCTCGGGACAGCAAAAACGAGCTCCTACAATGAGCAGTTCTTC	CASSLLGTAKTSSYNEQFF	TRBV7-8	19	few	TRBJ2-1	TRBD1
TGCGCCAGCAGCTTGCCTAACTACAATGAGCAGTTCTTC	CASSLPNYNEQFF	TRBV5-1	13	many	TRBJ2-1	NA
TGTGCCAGCAGCCCCCGGGCGGGCACTGAAGCTTTCTTT	CASSPRAGTEAFF	TRBV12-3/TRBV12-4	13	NA	TRBJ1-1	NA
TGTGCCAGCAGTTTCGTATTCTATGGCTACACCTTC	CASSFVFYGYTF	TRBV28	12	few	TRBJ1-2	NA
TGCAGCGTTGAGATTCTAGCGCTGAACACCGGGGAGCTGTTTTTT	CSVEILALNTGELFF	TRBV29-1	15	NA	TRBJ2-2	NA
TGCAGCGTTGACGGGAGAAGTAGTGAGCAGTTCTTC	CSVDGRSSEQFF	TRBV29-1	12	NA	TRBJ2-1	NA
TGCAGCGCATCCCTAACGACAGGGTTGGGGCTGTTTTTT	CSASLTTGLGLFF	TRBV29-1	13	few	TRBJ1-4	TRBD1
TGTGCCAGCAGCCTACTAGCGGGAGGGCCCCATGAGCAGTTCTTC	CASSLLAGGPHEQFF	TRBV6-5	15	many	TRBJ2-1	TRBD2
TGTGCCAGCAGTGAAAGGGGGAATGAAAAACTGTTTTTT	CASSERGNEKLFF	TRBV2	13	few	TRBJ1-4	NA
TGTGCCAGCAGCCAACTAAGAGGGACAGGGAACACTGAAGCTTTCTTT	CASSQLRGTGNTEAFF	TRBV14	16	NA	TRBJ1-1	TRBD1
TGCAGCGCCCACAGGGGCACTGAAGCTTTCTTT	CSAHRGTEAFF	TRBV29-1	11	NA	TRBJ1-1	TRBD1
TGCGCCAGCAGCCAGGAAGACACTTCTAACTATGGCTACACCTTC	CASSQEDTSNYGYTF	TRBV4-1	15	few	TRBJ1-2	NA
TGCAGCGCTGCTAGCCCCTCTGGGCAGTTCTTC	CSAASPSGQFF	TRBV29-1	11	NA	TRBJ2-1	NA